These T cell receptor beta chains were read from a single sample in a study of cytomegalovirus exposure and HLA in healthy donors. Sequencing used immunoSEQ multiplex PCR; TCRdb keeps in-frame clones, though not all of them. In the table there are some 94,000 clones, 55% to 75% of which are singletons. Sequenced: PBMCs. The receptor set was obtained from a man aged 50 to 60 in good health and CMV-seronegative. CDR3s include the opening cysteine and the closing phenylalanine or tryptophan. Each record gives: clone size, J gene, V gene, D gene, CDR3 DNA, CDR3 protein. D genes are given only for firm matches. Clone size is stated in some rows and not others, as once, few, many or a class when expanded.

size: -; J: TRBJ1-1; V: TRBV6-5; D: -; DNA: TGTGCCAGCAGGGCCTCGATACCCGGACACGCTTTCTTT; CDR3: CASRASIPGHAFF
size: few; J: TRBJ2-6; V: TRBV18; D: TRBD1; DNA: TGTGCCAGCTCACCAACCGGGACAGCGAGCTCTGGGGCCAACGTCCTGACTTTC; CDR3: CASSPTGTASSGANVLTF
size: -; J: TRBJ1-4; V: TRBV29-1; D: TRBD1; DNA: TGCAGCGTCGAGACAGGGGGGAGAGAAAAACTGTTTTTT; CDR3: CSVETGGREKLFF
size: -; J: TRBJ1-4; V: TRBV9; D: TRBD1; DNA: TGTGCCAGCAGCGTAGATCCAGGGGGAGAAAAACTGTTTTTT; CDR3: CASSVDPGGEKLFF
size: -; J: TRBJ2-5; V: TRBV7-3; D: -; DNA: TGTGCCAGCAGCCGGGACTCCCAAGAGACCCAGTACTTC; CDR3: CASSRDSQETQYF
size: -; J: TRBJ2-7; V: TRBV5-6; D: -; DNA: TGTGCCAGCAGCTTATTAGAGGACATCTCCTACGAGCAGTACTTC; CDR3: CASSLLEDISYEQYF
size: -; J: TRBJ2-1; V: TRBV7-2; D: -; DNA: TGTGCCAGCAGCTCGCGGGGTAACACCTACAATGAGCAGTTCTTC; CDR3: CASSSRGNTYNEQFF
size: few; J: TRBJ2-7; V: TRBV5-6; D: TRBD1; DNA: TGTGCCAGCAGCTTGGGGGACAGGAGTTACTACGAGCAGTACTTC; CDR3: CASSLGDRSYYEQYF
size: -; J: TRBJ2-3; V: TRBV7-8; D: -; DNA: TGTGCCAGCAGCAAGAGGGGGGGGAGCACAGATACGCAGTATTTT; CDR3: CASSKRGGSTDTQYF
size: -; J: TRBJ1-2; V: TRBV27; D: -; DNA: TGTGCCACCAAGGGCCGTGAAGGAGGGTATGGCTACACCTTC; CDR3: CATKGREGGYGYTF
size: -; J: TRBJ2-1; V: TRBV18; D: TRBD2; DNA: TGTGCCAGCTCACCTCCTGACAAGCGGGACCGGGTTTTCTCCTACAATGAGCAGTTCTTC; CDR3: CASSPPDKRDRVFSYNEQFF
size: -; J: TRBJ2-7; V: TRBV6-1; D: TRBD1; DNA: TGTGCCAGCAGTGAAGGACAGGGGAACTACGAGCAGTACTTC; CDR3: CASSEGQGNYEQYF
size: once; J: TRBJ2-1; V: TRBV29-1; D: TRBD2; DNA: TGCAGCGTTGAAAAACTAGCGGGGGGGCAAAATGAGCAGTTCTTC; CDR3: CSVEKLAGGQNEQFF
size: -; J: TRBJ2-2; V: TRBV5-1; D: TRBD1; DNA: TGCGCCAGCAAGATGGGACAGGTGAACACCGGGGAGCTGTTTTTT; CDR3: CASKMGQVNTGELFF
size: -; J: TRBJ2-3; V: TRBV7-8; D: TRBD2; DNA: TGTGCCAGCAGATCCCTCGGGGGAGGGCGGGATACGCAGTATTTT; CDR3: CASRSLGGGRDTQYF
size: few; J: TRBJ1-1; V: TRBV4-2; D: -; DNA: TGTGCCAGCAGCCAAGATACAGGGAACACTGAAGCTTTCTTT; CDR3: CASSQDTGNTEAFF
size: -; J: TRBJ2-7; V: TRBV7-9; D: TRBD2; DNA: TGTGCCAGCAGTAGCGGGACCTTCGAGTCCTACGAGCAGTACTTC; CDR3: CASSSGTFESYEQYF
size: -; J: TRBJ1-1; V: TRBV4-1; D: -; DNA: TGCGCCAGCAGCCAAGATGCTTGGACAGACAACACTGAAGCTTTCTTT; CDR3: CASSQDAWTDNTEAFF
size: -; J: TRBJ1-6; V: TRBV4-2; D: TRBD1; DNA: TGTGCCAGCAGCCCGGGGGGCGGACAGGGAGGTTTCTCACCCCTCCACTTT; CDR3: CASSPGGGQGGFSPLHF
size: few; J: TRBJ2-3; V: TRBV7-2; D: TRBD2; DNA: TGTGCCAGCAGCTTAACGCTGGAGGGACTAGCGGGGGGCGGTGATACGCAGTATTTT; CDR3: CASSLTLEGLAGGGDTQYF
size: -; J: TRBJ1-2; V: TRBV18; D: TRBD1; DNA: TGTGCCAGCTCAATAGGGACAGACCCTAACTATGGCTACACCTTC; CDR3: CASSIGTDPNYGYTF
size: -; J: TRBJ2-3; V: TRBV25-1; D: -; DNA: TGTGCCAGCAGTGAGCCTGGGGGCGCAGATACGCAGTATTTT; CDR3: CASSEPGGADTQYF
size: -; J: TRBJ1-5; V: TRBV18; D: -; DNA: TGTGCCAGCTCACTGCGGGCCAACAATCAGCCCCAGCATTTT; CDR3: CASSLRANNQPQHF
size: once; J: TRBJ2-3; V: TRBV11-3; D: TRBD2; DNA: TGTGCCAGCAGCTATCTACCCAGCGGGATGGCAGATACGCAGTATTTT; CDR3: CASSYLPSGMADTQYF
size: -; J: TRBJ1-1; V: TRBV27; D: -; DNA: TGTGCCAGCAGAACCCTGAATCGGGGAGTTAACAGGGACACTGAAGCTTTCTTT; CDR3: CASRTLNRGVNRDTEAFF
size: -; J: TRBJ1-5; V: TRBV7-9; D: TRBD1; DNA: TGTGCCAGCAGCTCCGGGACAGGAACCTATCAGCCCCAGCATTTT; CDR3: CASSSGTGTYQPQHF
size: few; J: TRBJ2-6; V: TRBV29-1; D: -; DNA: TGCAGCGTAAAAGGGGGGGATGGGGCCAACGTCCTGACTTTC; CDR3: CSVKGGDGANVLTF
size: few; J: TRBJ1-1; V: TRBV5-7; D: -; DNA: TGTGCCAGCAGCTTCGCTACCGGGAACACTGAAGCTTTCTTT; CDR3: CASSFATGNTEAFF
size: -; J: TRBJ1-2; V: TRBV10-3; D: TRBD1; DNA: TGTGCCATCAGTCAGGGGACAGGGCTCTATGGCTACACCTTC; CDR3: CAISQGTGLYGYTF
size: -; J: TRBJ2-1; V: TRBV4-1; D: TRBD2; DNA: TGCGCCAGCAGCCAAGTGCGGGGGGCCGGGTCCTACAATGAGCAGTTCTTC; CDR3: CASSQVRGAGSYNEQFF
size: -; J: TRBJ2-7; V: TRBV4-3; D: -; DNA: TGCGCCAGCAGCCAAGATCTCTACTACGAGCAGTACTTC; CDR3: CASSQDLYYEQYF
size: -; J: TRBJ2-1; V: TRBV5-1; D: TRBD1; DNA: TGCGCCAGCAGCTTGGACAGCAGGGGGAATGAGCAGTTCTTC; CDR3: CASSLDSRGNEQFF
size: -; J: TRBJ1-1; V: TRBV11-2; D: TRBD1; DNA: TGTGCCAGCAGCCGTTGGACAGGGGGGACTGAAGCTTTCTTT; CDR3: CASSRWTGGTEAFF
size: -; J: TRBJ1-2; V: TRBV4-2; D: TRBD1; DNA: TGTGCCAGCAGCCGTGAGGACAGGGGAGGATATGGCTACACCTTC; CDR3: CASSREDRGGYGYTF
size: -; J: TRBJ1-6; V: TRBV9; D: -; DNA: TGTGCCAGCAGTAACAGCTTGACCTATAATTCACCCCTCCACTTT; CDR3: CASSNSLTYNSPLHF
size: -; J: TRBJ2-3; V: TRBV5-4; D: -; DNA: TGTGCCAGCACGAGCAGGAACGAAGGCACAGATACGCAGTATTTT; CDR3: CASTSRNEGTDTQYF
size: -; J: TRBJ1-1; V: TRBV5-1; D: -; DNA: TGCGCCAGCAGTCGAGAGGGGGTTAACACTGAAGCTTTCTTT; CDR3: CASSREGVNTEAFF
size: -; J: TRBJ2-7; V: TRBV28; D: TRBD1; DNA: TGTGCCAGCAGCCGCCGGGACAGGGGGTACGAGCAGTACTTC; CDR3: CASSRRDRGYEQYF
size: -; J: TRBJ2-3; V: TRBV30; D: TRBD1; DNA: TGTGCCTGGTCCGGGACAGGGTATAAGTGGACAGGGGATACGCAGTATTTT; CDR3: CAWSGTGYKWTGDTQYF
size: -; J: TRBJ2-3; V: TRBV5-6; D: -; DNA: TGTGCCAGCAGCTCCGATCGGGAGACAGATACGCAGTATTTT; CDR3: CASSSDRETDTQYF
size: -; J: TRBJ2-1; V: TRBV27; D: TRBD2; DNA: TGTGCCAGCAGTCCGATTGGTAGCGGGAGAGCACGAGAGCAGTTCTTC; CDR3: CASSPIGSGRAREQFF
size: -; J: TRBJ1-2; V: TRBV18; D: TRBD1; DNA: TGTGCCAGCTCACGGGGGACAGGGAACTATGGCTACACCTTC; CDR3: CASSRGTGNYGYTF
size: -; J: TRBJ2-3; V: TRBV5-8; D: TRBD2; DNA: TGTGCCAGCAGCTTGGGGGCGACACTAGCGGACAGCGATACGCAGTATTTT; CDR3: CASSLGATLADSDTQYF
size: -; J: TRBJ2-3; V: TRBV2; D: -; DNA: TGTGCCAGAGGGGTTACAGATACGCAGTATTTT; CDR3: CARGVTDTQYF
size: -; J: TRBJ1-2; V: TRBV27; D: TRBD1; DNA: TGTGCCAGCAGGTCGAGACAGGGCCATAACTATGGCTACACCTTC; CDR3: CASRSRQGHNYGYTF